This T cell receptor beta chain appears in the sequencing data of a study of blood T cell repertoires in COVID-19 (dated by TCRdb to the early 2020s). Broadly, across the study: Collaborator samples came from the United States, Italy and Spain and covered acute and convalescent phases of COVID-19. HLA class I and class II types, where available, came from metadata supplied by the sample provider rather than from assay-based typing. Samples came from the ongoing ImmuneRACE study (first 160 participants) plus 1,254 subjects from 6 global collaborators. A de-identified subject ID, COVID-19 status, age in years and sex were almost always included in the sample metadata. The repertoires were made available in a free public database intended to serve as a resource for research on the immune response to SARS-CoV-2. The material from the prospective study consisted of cDNA or gDNA derived from T cells, B-cell-depleted T cells, or PBMCs. The dataset comprised deeply sampled blood TCRbeta repertoires from subjects exposed to, actively infected with, or recovered from COVID-19.

Whole blood was collected in K2EDTA tubes by collaborating institutions according to the institutions' own protocols. For TCRbeta analysis, collaborators shipped samples in one of three forms: frozen whole blood, isolated PBMCs, or DNA extracted from either of those sample types. A word on this clone: Its antigen has not been determined. Base-call qualities are not available, and no considerably larger clone is one nucleotide away.

TCRbeta CDR3 regions were amplified from genomic DNA by means of the immunoSEQ Assay, a bias-controlled multiplex PCR. Per the authors' processing: Nucleated cell counts per sample were estimated from amplification of reference gene primers within the assay. Sequence reads were collapsed and filtered to measure the absolute abundance of every unique TCRbeta CDR3 rearrangement. For each sample, productive Simpson clonality was calculated as the square root of Simpson's diversity index across productive rearrangements. In TCRdb, the immuneACCESS table is reduced to in-frame sequences with V and J assigned. These tables do not hold every clone; where another copy was compared, an unresolved V gene accounts for under half, and the others remain unexplained. V and J calls and clone size come straight from that table; D and trimming were deduced from the DNA. The sample data list about 130,000 clones, and under 90% of these were observed just once. Together, the top ten hold 10% to 15% of the sample.

Summary of the overall study and its limitations: How much clinical and demographic metadata was included differed by source and by participant, and the metadata was provided uncurated.

Sequenced input: peripheral blood. This clonotype originated in a woman aged 55-75 years with acute or convalescent COVID-19.

The bases are TGTGCCTGGAGTGAAGCGGCTTCGCCCCTCCACTTT. This gives the protein CAWSEAASPLHF. The sequence joins TRBV30 to TRBJ1-6; the D gene lacks a confident call. CDR1 GTSNPN and CDR2 SVGIG are derived from the germline V gene (reference sequence). The CDR3, from cysteine to phenylalanine, totals 12 residues. CDR3 DNA only is kept here, 36 bases in frame from base 1. V is reduced by 1 base and J by 13 bases, leaving a spacing of 11 bases between them.